This T cell receptor beta chain was sequenced for a study of early T cells in non-severe SARS-CoV-2 infection. At the level of the study: The input, bulk RNA from unsorted whole blood, was sequenced, and chains were unpaired.

The CDR3 has 14 amino acids. Germline V lookup: CDR1 SGDLS, CDR2 YYNGEE. The V segment lost 3 bases and the J segment 3 bases; nucleotides outside the gene matches: 2. This clonotype occurred many times. Its antigen is undetermined. cDNA molecules, individually, were tagged with unique molecular identifiers. TCRdb re-called the 5' RACE reads through MiXCR, storing one row per CDR3 protein. The sample lists around 25,000 distinct CDR3 sequences; around 4% were seen once. Study-level results: Sequences matched to VDJdb favored anti-spike CD8 responses, while private and CD4 specificities were missed.

The chain combines TRBV9 with TRBJ2-7; 11 nucleotides align to TRBD2. This TCR was sampled from an adult who was a healthcare worker with PCR-confirmed SARS-CoV-2 infection or an uninfected control (not recorded which). The sample comprised whole blood. In DNA, the CDR3 is TGTGCCAGCAGCGGACTAGCGGGGAGCTACGAGCAGTACTTC. This codes for CASSGLAGSYEQYF.